The 10 T cell receptor beta chains presented below share a single source sample, sequenced in a study of PD-L1 blockade in urothelial cancer. Produced via immunoSEQ multiplex PCR; TCRdb's table is partial and in-frame only. There are about 45,000 clones in the sample; roughly 88% occur only once, and around 4.2% lies in the top ten. This sample comprised PBMCs, obtained around atezolizumab (anti-PD-L1) treatment. These receptors were collected from an older man with urothelial cancer.

This clone was counted a few times. The genes are TRBV10-2 and TRBJ1-2; D perhaps matches TRBD1 (6 bases). CDR3 length: 15 residues. CDR1 WSHSY and CDR2 SAAADI come from the germline V gene. Trimming removed 0 bases at V and 7 bases at J, with 15 bases between. The CDR3 DNA is TGCGCCAGCAGTGAGTCCGGACAGTTATTTGCTGGCTACACCTTC. The encoded protein is CASSESGQLFAGYTF.

The rearrangement links TRBV19 to TRBJ2-1; D possibly corresponds to TRBD1 (5 bases). The CDR3 has 15 residues. Germline-derived CDR1 and CDR2 are LNHDA and SQIVND (reference sequence). With 7 bases removed from V and 2 bases from J, the gap between germline ends came to 15 bases. This CDR3 is CASTKGDPPYNEQFF. CDR3 sequence (DNA): TGTGCCAGTACCAAAGGGGATCCCCCCTACAATGAGCAGTTCTTC.

The V and J genes are TRBV11-3 and TRBJ1-5; tentative D call: TRBD1 (5 bases). Trimming removed 0 bases from V and 4 bases from J, with 13 bases in between. This CDR3 contains 16 residues. Germline CDR1 is SGHNT and CDR2 is YENEEA. The CDR3 region has the DNA TGTGCCAGCAGCTTAGAGTGGATGGGGGGGAATCAGCCCCAGCATTTT. Amino acids: CASSLEWMGGNQPQHF.

This clone turned up a few times. The rearrangement links TRBV28 to TRBJ1-2; perhaps TRBD1 as D (6 bases). Germline lookup yields CDR1 MDHEN and CDR2 SYDVKM. This CDR3 spans 15 amino acids. Trimming cost V 5 bases and J 8 bases, with 21 bases left between them. This CDR3 reads CASSPSALRQAGYTF. The CDR3 nucleotides read TGTGCCAGCAGTCCCTCCGCCCTCCGACAGGCAGGCTACACCTTC.

This clone has just one count. CDR3 protein: CASSVMGSGQDTGELFF. The CDR3 nucleotides are TGTGCCAGCAGCGTAATGGGAAGCGGACAGGACACCGGGGAGCTGTTTTTT. V gene TRBV9 combines with J gene TRBJ2-2; 7 bases are a match to TRBD1. The germline V gene has CDR1 SGDLS and CDR2 YYNGEE. Trimming removed 1 base from V and 3 bases from J; junction bases left unmatched: 9. The CDR3 runs 17 residues.

This rearrangement joins TRBV7-7 to TRBJ2-1; 9 bases are shared with TRBD2. The CDR3 sequence is 17 residues long. CDR1 is SSHAT, CDR2 FNYEAQ, per germline (reference sequence). V gave up 1 base and J gave up 0 bases; unmatched junction bases: 4. This chain's CDR3 is CASSLEGGRASYNEQFF. DNA for the CDR3: TGTGCCAGCAGCTTAGAAGGCGGGAGGGCCTCCTACAATGAGCAGTTCTTC.

This clone was found once. The rearrangement links TRBV7-2 to TRBJ2-5; the D gene is possibly TRBD1 (6 bases). Trimming stripped 3 bases from V and 4 bases from J, with 15 bases between. CDR3 length equals 15 residues. Germline V CDR1 and CDR2: SGHTA, FQGNSA. The CDR3 spells CASSFSQGFGETQYF. In DNA form, the CDR3 reads TGTGCCAGCAGCTTTTCACAGGGCTTCGGAGAGACCCAGTACTTC.

This clone was detected a few times. This chain uses TRBV6-5 with TRBJ1-5, with 11 nucleotides matching TRBD1. V lost 4 bases, J lost 7 bases, and 3 bases stayed unmatched. The CDR3 consists of 14 residues. Germline assignment: CDR1 MNHEY and CDR2 SVGAGI. The CDR3: CASSSGTGGQPQHF. In nucleotides, the CDR3 is TGTGCCAGCAGTTCCGGGACAGGGGGACAGCCCCAGCATTTT.

This chain connects TRBV10-2 to TRBJ2-7, with TRBD1 matching 8 bases. With V trimmed by 8 bases and J by 6 bases, 12 bases remained unmatched. This CDR3 region has 14 residues. Germline CDR1 reads WSHSY; CDR2 reads SAAADI. CDR3 residues: CASDTGGLQAEQYF. The CDR3 bases are TGCGCCAGCGACACAGGGGGATTACAGGCCGAGCAGTACTTC.

This rearrangement joins TRBV11-2 to TRBJ2-1, with 10 bases identical to TRBD2. After removal of 0 bases from V and 2 bases from J, the junction contained 7 bases not matched to a gene. The CDR3 totals 18 residues. The germline CDR1 and CDR2 sequences are SGHAT and FQNNGV. As DNA, the CDR3 is TGTGCCAGCAGCTTAGAGGCTAGCGGGAGCTTTGCCTACAATGAGCAGTTCTTC. Encoded protein: CASSLEASGSFAYNEQFF. The whole variable domain, filled in from reference TRBV11-2 and TRBJ2-1, reads EAGVAQSPRYKIIEKRQSVAFWCNPISGHATLYWYQQILGQGPKLLIQFQNNGVVDDSQLPKDRFSAERLKGVDSTLKIQPAKLEDSAVYLCASSLEASGSFAYNEQFFGPGTRLTVL.